A selection of T cell receptor beta chains follows, all from one sample in a study of blood T cell repertoires in COVID-19. This table comes from immunoSEQ multiplex PCR, and its TCRdb copy is limited to in-frame clones, with some not included. Of some 230,000 clones detected, about 85% appear once; the ten largest clones hold 2.9%. Sequenced input: peripheral blood. Receptors were obtained from a man aged 45-65 years who had recovered from COVID-19. The CDR3 runs from the conserved cysteine through the conserved F or W. Each record gives: J gene, clone size, D gene, V gene, CDR3 DNA, CDR3 protein. D genes are given only for firm matches. A row's size may be missing; if present it is once, few, many or a size class.

TRBJ2-2 | few | TRBD1 | TRBV6-5 | TGTGCCAGCAGAGAGCAGGGGGCCGGCACCGGGGAGCTGTTTTTT | CASREQGAGTGELFF
TRBJ1-1 | . | . | TRBV11-2 | TGTGCCAGCAGCTTAGCAACACCGAACACTGAAGCTTTCTTT | CASSLATPNTEAFF
TRBJ1-2 | . | TRBD1 | TRBV5-6 | TGTGCCAGCGGCCGGGACAGGGAAAACTATGGCTACACCTTC | CASGRDRENYGYTF
TRBJ2-1 | . | TRBD1 | TRBV10-3 | TGTGCCATCCAGGGACAGGGCTATGAGCAGTTCTTC | CAIQGQGYEQFF
TRBJ1-4 | . | . | TRBV28 | TGTGCCAGCAGTTTGATTCAGGGGTTCGCTAATGAAAAACTGTTTTTT | CASSLIQGFANEKLFF
TRBJ2-7 | . | . | TRBV11-1 | TGTGCCAGCAGCCCGAAGACTACCTCCTACGAGCAGTACTTC | CASSPKTTSYEQYF
TRBJ1-1 | once | . | TRBV24-1 | TGTGCCACCAGCAGGGGAATGAACACTGAAGCTTTCTTT | CATSRGMNTEAFF
TRBJ2-2 | . | . | TRBV27 | TGTGCCAGCAGTTTTCTGAGTCCGAACACCGGGGAGCTGTTTTTT | CASSFLSPNTGELFF
TRBJ2-1 | . | TRBD2 | TRBV19 | TGTGCCAGTAGGGGACTAGCGGGAGAAAATGAGCAGTTCTTC | CASRGLAGENEQFF
TRBJ2-1 | . | TRBD2 | TRBV3-1/TRBV3-2 | TGTGCCAGCAGCCAGGGACTAGTAAATGAGCAGTTCTTC | CASSQGLVNEQFF
TRBJ1-6 | once | . | TRBV7-2 | TGTGCCAGCAGCTCCGCGGGGACCTATAATTCACCCCTCCACTTT | CASSSAGTYNSPLHF
TRBJ2-5 | . | TRBD1 | TRBV5-1 | TGCGCCAGCAGACAGGGGAGCGTCGAGACCCAGTACTTC | CASRQGSVETQYF
TRBJ2-6 | . | TRBD1 | TRBV18 | TGTGCCAGCTCTCGGGACAGCTCTGGGGCCAACGTCCTGACTTTC | CASSRDSSGANVLTF
TRBJ2-7 | . | TRBD1 | TRBV7-2 | TGTGCCAGCAGCCCAAGGACAGGTCCTACCTACGAGCAGTACTTC | CASSPRTGPTYEQYF
TRBJ2-1 | . | . | TRBV5-1 | TGCGCCAGCAGCTTGGGCTACCTCTCCTACAATGAGCAGTTCTTC | CASSLGYLSYNEQFF
TRBJ2-3 | . | . | TRBV10-1 | TGCGCCAGCAGCTTGGAGGGGAGCGGTAGCACAGATACGCAGTATTTT | CASSLEGSGSTDTQYF
TRBJ2-5 | . | . | TRBV12-1 | TGTGCCAGCAGCCCCGCGGGGCTAGCGGGTGGAATCCCAGAGACCCAGTACTTC | CASSPAGLAGGIPETQYF
TRBJ1-2 | . | . | TRBV15 | TGTGCCACCAGCAGAGATCGGGCAGGGGAAGGCTACACCTTC | CATSRDRAGEGYTF
TRBJ1-5 | . | . | TRBV7-2 | TGTGCCAGCAGCCGTCAAACGGGTCAGCCCCAGCATTTT | CASSRQTGQPQHF
TRBJ2-2 | . | TRBD2 | TRBV2 | TGTGCCAGCAGTTGGACTAGCGGGAGAGCGAACACCGGGGAGCTGTTTTTT | CASSWTSGRANTGELFF
TRBJ2-7 | . | TRBD1 | TRBV7-9 | TGTGCCAGCAGGTCATCGGGACAGGGGGCCTACGAGCAGTACTTC | CASRSSGQGAYEQYF
TRBJ1-2 | . | . | TRBV27 | TGTGCCAGCAGTTTATCGGGCTACCACGGCTATGGCTACACCTTC | CASSLSGYHGYGYTF
TRBJ1-6 | . | TRBD1 | TRBV7-2 | TGTGCCAGCAGCTTAGGACAGGGCTATAATTCACCCCTCCACTTT | CASSLGQGYNSPLHF
TRBJ2-3 | . | . | TRBV28 | TGTGCCAGCAGTTTACTTTTCAGGGTAGATACGCAGTATTTT | CASSLLFRVDTQYF
TRBJ1-3 | . | . | TRBV7-9 | TGTGCCAGCAGCTTCTCCAGAGGAAACACCATATATTTT | CASSFSRGNTIYF
TRBJ2-5 | . | . | TRBV6-5 | TGTGCCAGCAGTTACAGCAACCAAGAGACCCAGTACTTC | CASSYSNQETQYF
TRBJ1-1 | . | . | TRBV15 | TGTGCCACCAGCGGGTTCGGACAGAGGAACACTGAAGCTTTCTTT | CATSGFGQRNTEAFF
TRBJ2-1 | . | TRBD2 | TRBV7-6 | TGTGCCAGCAGCTTAGGAGCTAGCGGGAGGCGGGATGAGCAGTTCTTC | CASSLGASGRRDEQFF
TRBJ1-5 | . | . | TRBV28 | TGTGCCAGCAGTTGGGGGGGAAATCAGCCCCAGCATTTT | CASSWGGNQPQHF
TRBJ2-7 | few | TRBD2 | TRBV27 | TGTGCCAGCAGTTTAAGGGGACTAGCGACCTCCTACGAGCAGTACTTC | CASSLRGLATSYEQYF
TRBJ1-4 | . | . | TRBV24-1 | TGTGCCACCAGTGACCTGGGCCGGAAACGCGAAAATGAAAAACTGTTTTTT | CATSDLGRKRENEKLFF
TRBJ2-1 | . | TRBD1 | TRBV6-1 | TGTGCCAGCAGTGAAGGGGACAGGGACCTCAATGAGCAGTTCTTC | CASSEGDRDLNEQFF
TRBJ1-5 | . | . | TRBV7-8 | TGTGCCAGCAGCGCCGTGGGCTGGGCCAATCAGCCCCAGCATTTT | CASSAVGWANQPQHF
TRBJ2-7 | . | TRBD1 | TRBV7-2 | TGTGCCAGCAGCTTCGGGACAGGGGTCACCTACGAGCAGTACTTC | CASSFGTGVTYEQYF
TRBJ2-2 | . | TRBD2 | TRBV6-5 | TGTGCCAGCAGGTACTGGACTAGCGGTAACACCGGGGAGCTGTTTTTT | CASRYWTSGNTGELFF
TRBJ2-7 | . | TRBD1 | TRBV6-6 | TGTGCCAGCAGAACTACAGGGGACTCCTACGAGCAGTACTTC | CASRTTGDSYEQYF
TRBJ2-1 | . | TRBD1 | TRBV24-1 | TGTGCCACCAGTGACCCGGGACAGGGATCCTACAATGAGCAGTTCTTC | CATSDPGQGSYNEQFF
TRBJ1-1 | few | . | TRBV29-1 | TGCAGCGTTGTCCCATCGAACACTGAAGCTTTCTTT | CSVVPSNTEAFF
TRBJ2-7 | few | . | TRBV7-6 | TGTGCCAGCAGCTTAGCGTCGGCCAGGGGCTACGAGCAGTACTTC | CASSLASARGYEQYF
TRBJ2-3 | . | . | TRBV5-1 | TGCGCCAGCAGCTTGGCGGGATACACAGATACGCAGTATTTT | CASSLAGYTDTQYF
TRBJ1-5 | . | . | TRBV16 | TGTGCCAGCAGCAAAACCAGACAGCCCCAGCATTTT | CASSKTRQPQHF
TRBJ2-2 | . | TRBD1 | TRBV11-2 | TGTGCCAGCAGCCGTAGGACAGGACGGAACACCGGGGAGCTGTTTTTT | CASSRRTGRNTGELFF
TRBJ1-5 | . | TRBD1 | TRBV19 | TGTGCCAGTAGTATAGGAGTGACAGGGGGCGCTGGCAATCAGCCCCAGCATTTT | CASSIGVTGGAGNQPQHF
TRBJ2-7 | . | TRBD2 | TRBV18 | TGTGCCAGCTCACCGACTAGCGGGATTAACGAGCAGTACTTC | CASSPTSGINEQYF
TRBJ2-7 | once | TRBD1 | TRBV19 | TGTGCCAGTAGTATATCCGGGACAGGTCGAGACTACGAGCAGTACTTC | CASSISGTGRDYEQYF
TRBJ1-1 | . | TRBD1 | TRBV28 | TGTGCCTCAGACAGGGGGGGCACTGAAGCTTTCTTT | CASDRGGTEAFF
TRBJ2-7 | . | TRBD1 | TRBV28 | TGTGCCAGCAGTTTTTCGCCAGGGGGCCGCTACGAGCAGTACTTC | CASSFSPGGRYEQYF
TRBJ2-2 | once | . | TRBV3-1/TRBV3-2 | TGTGCCAGCAGCCAAGGGCTGGACAGATACCGAGCGGTGGCCACCGGGGAGCTGTTTTTT | CASSQGLDRYRAVATGELFF
TRBJ1-6 | few | TRBD1 | TRBV6-1 | TGTGCCAGCAGTGAAGCTCGACAGGGAGGTAGATCACCCCTCCACTTT | CASSEARQGGRSPLHF
TRBJ1-6 | . | TRBD1 | TRBV15 | TGTGCCACCAGCGGATACCGGGACAGGCGTAATTCACCCCTCCACTTT | CATSGYRDRRNSPLHF
TRBJ2-2 | . | . | TRBV19 | TGTGCCAGTAGTATTATTCTAAACACCGGGGAGCTGTTTTTT | CASSIILNTGELFF
TRBJ2-5 | . | . | TRBV7-9 | TGTGCCAGCAGCACCGGGGAGACCCAGTACTTC | CASSTGETQYF
TRBJ2-7 | . | . | TRBV18 | TGTGCCAGCTCACCGGGACAAGGGCCCTACGAGCAGTACTTC | CASSPGQGPYEQYF
TRBJ1-1 | . | . | TRBV18 | TGTGCCAGCTCACCACAGGGCGGGCACACTGAAGCTTTCTTT | CASSPQGGHTEAFF
TRBJ2-3 | once | TRBD2 | TRBV15 | TGTGCCACCAGCAGCGGGAGGGTGGTGAAAGATACGCAGTATTTT | CATSSGRVVKDTQYF
TRBJ2-5 | . | . | TRBV6-4 | TGTGCCAGCAGTCAAGATGGAGGGGAGACCCAGTACTTC | CASSQDGGETQYF